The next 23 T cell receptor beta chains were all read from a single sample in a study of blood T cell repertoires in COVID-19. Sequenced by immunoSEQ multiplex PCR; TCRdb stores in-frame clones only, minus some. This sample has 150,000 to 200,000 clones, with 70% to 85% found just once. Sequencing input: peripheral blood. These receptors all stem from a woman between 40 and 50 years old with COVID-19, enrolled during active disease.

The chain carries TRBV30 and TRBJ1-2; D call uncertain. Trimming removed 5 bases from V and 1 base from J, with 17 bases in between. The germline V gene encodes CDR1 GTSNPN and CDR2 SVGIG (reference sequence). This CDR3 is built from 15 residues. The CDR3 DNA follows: TGTGCCTGGGGACCCATACCGCACTATAACTATGGCTACACCTTC. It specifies CAWGPIPHYNYGYTF.

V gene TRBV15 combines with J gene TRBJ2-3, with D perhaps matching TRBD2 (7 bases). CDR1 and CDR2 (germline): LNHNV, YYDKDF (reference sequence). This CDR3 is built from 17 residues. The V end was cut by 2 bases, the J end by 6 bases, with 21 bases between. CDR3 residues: CATSRRETGMGGDTQYF. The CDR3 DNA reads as TGTGCCACCAGCAGACGGGAAACAGGGATGGGAGGGGATACGCAGTATTTT.

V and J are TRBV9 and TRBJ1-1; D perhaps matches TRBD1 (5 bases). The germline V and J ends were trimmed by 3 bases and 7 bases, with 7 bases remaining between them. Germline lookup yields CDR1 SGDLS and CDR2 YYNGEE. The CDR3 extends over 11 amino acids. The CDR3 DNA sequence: TGTGCCAGCAGCGCTGACAGTGAAGCTTTCTTT. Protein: CASSADSEAFF.

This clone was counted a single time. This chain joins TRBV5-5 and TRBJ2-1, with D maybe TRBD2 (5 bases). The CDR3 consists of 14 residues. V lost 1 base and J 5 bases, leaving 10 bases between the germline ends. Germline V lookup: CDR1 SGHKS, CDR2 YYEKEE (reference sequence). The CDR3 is CASSLFSAHNEQFF. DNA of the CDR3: TGTGCCAGCAGCTTGTTTAGCGCCCACAATGAGCAGTTCTTC.

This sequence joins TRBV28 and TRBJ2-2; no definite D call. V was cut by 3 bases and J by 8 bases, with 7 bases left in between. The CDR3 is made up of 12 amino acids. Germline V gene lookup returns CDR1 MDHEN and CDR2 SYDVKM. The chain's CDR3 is CASSFSSGELFF. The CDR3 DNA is TGTGCCAGCAGTTTCTCGTCGGGGGAGCTGTTTTTT.

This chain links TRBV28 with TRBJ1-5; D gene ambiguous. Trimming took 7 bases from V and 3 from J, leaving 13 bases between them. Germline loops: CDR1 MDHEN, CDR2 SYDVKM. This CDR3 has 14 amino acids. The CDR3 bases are TGTGCCAGCAACGGGATGAGGTCCAATCAGCCCCAGCATTTT. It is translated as CASNGMRSNQPQHF.

CDR3 in amino acids: CASSPRQGLETQYF. The CDR3 DNA reads TGTGCCAGCTCACCACGACAGGGCCTAGAGACCCAGTACTTC. The gene calls are TRBV18 and TRBJ2-5; 7 positions match TRBD1. This CDR3 spans 14 amino acids. Germline CDR1 and CDR2: KGHSH and LQKENI. V was pared by 1 base and J by 4 bases, with 3 bases of the junction left unmatched.

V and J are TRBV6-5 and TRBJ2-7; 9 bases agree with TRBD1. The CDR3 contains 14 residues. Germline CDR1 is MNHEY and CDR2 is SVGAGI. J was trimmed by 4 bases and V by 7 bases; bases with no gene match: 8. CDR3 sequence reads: CASNKGQGKYEQYF. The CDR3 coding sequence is TGTGCCAGCAATAAGGGACAGGGCAAATACGAGCAGTACTTC.

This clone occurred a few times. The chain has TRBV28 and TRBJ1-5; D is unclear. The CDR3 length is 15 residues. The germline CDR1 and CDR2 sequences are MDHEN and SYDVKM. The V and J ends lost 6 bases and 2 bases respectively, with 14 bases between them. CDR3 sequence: CASSTTPIGNQPQHF. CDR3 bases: TGTGCCAGCAGCACAACCCCCATTGGCAATCAGCCCCAGCATTTT. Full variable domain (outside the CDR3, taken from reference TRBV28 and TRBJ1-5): DVKVTQSSRYLVKRTGEKVFLECVQDMDHENMFWYRQDPGLGLRLIYFSYDVKMKEKGDIPEGYSVSREKKERFSLILESASTNQTSMYLCASSTTPIGNQPQHFGDGTRLSIL.

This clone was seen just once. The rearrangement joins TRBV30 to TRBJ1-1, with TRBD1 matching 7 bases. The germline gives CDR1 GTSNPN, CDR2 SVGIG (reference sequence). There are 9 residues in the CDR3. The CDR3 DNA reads TGTGTAGGGGACAGAGAAGCTTTCTTT. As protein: CVGDREAFF.

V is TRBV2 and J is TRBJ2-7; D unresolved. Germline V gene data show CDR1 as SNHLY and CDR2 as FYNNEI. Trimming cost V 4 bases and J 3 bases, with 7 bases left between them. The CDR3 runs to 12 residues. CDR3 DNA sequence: TGTGCCAGCAGTGGCTCGGGCTACGAGCAGTACTTC. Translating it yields CASSGSGYEQYF.

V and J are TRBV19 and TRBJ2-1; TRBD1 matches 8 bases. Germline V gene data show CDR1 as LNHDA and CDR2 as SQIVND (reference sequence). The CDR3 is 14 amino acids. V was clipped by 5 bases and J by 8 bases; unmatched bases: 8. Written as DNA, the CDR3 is TGTGCCAGTAGTCTTGGGACAGGTCGGGATGAGCAGTTCTTC. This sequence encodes CASSLGTGRDEQFF.

The CDR3 DNA sequence: TGTGCCAGCAGTGAATATGGAGATCGGGTCACTGAAGCTTTCTTT. Translating it yields CASSEYGDRVTEAFF. The V and J genes are TRBV6-1 and TRBJ1-1, with no clear D. The V end was cut by 2 bases, the J end by 4 bases, with 14 bases between. The CDR3 totals 15 residues. Germline values: CDR1 MNHNS, CDR2 SASEGT.

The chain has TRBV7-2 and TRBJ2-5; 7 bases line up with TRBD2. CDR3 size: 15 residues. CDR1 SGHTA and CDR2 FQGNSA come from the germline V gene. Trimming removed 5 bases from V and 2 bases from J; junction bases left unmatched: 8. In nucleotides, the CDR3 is TGTGCCAGCAGCGGCCCCGGGACTACTCAAGAGACCCAGTACTTC. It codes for CASSGPGTTQETQYF.

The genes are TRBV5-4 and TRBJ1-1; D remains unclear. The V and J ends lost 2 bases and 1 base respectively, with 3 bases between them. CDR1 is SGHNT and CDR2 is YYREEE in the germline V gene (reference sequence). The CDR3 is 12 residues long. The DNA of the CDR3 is TGTGCCAGCAGCTTCAGGAACACTGAAGCTTTCTTT. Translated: CASSFRNTEAFF.

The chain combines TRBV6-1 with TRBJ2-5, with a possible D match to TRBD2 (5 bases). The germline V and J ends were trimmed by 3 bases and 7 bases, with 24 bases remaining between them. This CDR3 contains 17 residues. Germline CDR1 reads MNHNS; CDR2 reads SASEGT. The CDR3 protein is CASSEFTSPREDATQYF. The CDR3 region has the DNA TGTGCCAGCAGTGAGTTTACTTCCCCTCGGGAAGACGCGACCCAGTACTTC.

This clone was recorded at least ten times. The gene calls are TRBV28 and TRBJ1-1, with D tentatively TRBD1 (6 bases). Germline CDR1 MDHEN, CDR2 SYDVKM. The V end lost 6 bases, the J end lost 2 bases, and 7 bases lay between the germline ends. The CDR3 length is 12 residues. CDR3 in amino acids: CASRDSNTEAFF. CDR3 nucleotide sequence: TGTGCCAGCAGGGACAGCAACACTGAAGCTTTCTTT.

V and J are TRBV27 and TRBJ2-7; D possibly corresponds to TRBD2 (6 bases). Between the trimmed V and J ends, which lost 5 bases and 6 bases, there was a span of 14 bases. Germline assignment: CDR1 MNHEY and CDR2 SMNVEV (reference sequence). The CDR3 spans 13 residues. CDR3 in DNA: TGTGCCAGCAGTCAGGCGGGAACCCCCGAGCAGTACTTC. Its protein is CASSQAGTPEQYF.

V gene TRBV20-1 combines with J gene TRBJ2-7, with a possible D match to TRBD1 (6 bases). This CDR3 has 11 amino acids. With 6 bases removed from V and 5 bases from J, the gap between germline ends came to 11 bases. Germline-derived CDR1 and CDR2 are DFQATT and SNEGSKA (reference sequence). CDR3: CSANRVHEQYF. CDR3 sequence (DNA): TGCAGTGCCAACAGGGTTCACGAGCAGTACTTC.

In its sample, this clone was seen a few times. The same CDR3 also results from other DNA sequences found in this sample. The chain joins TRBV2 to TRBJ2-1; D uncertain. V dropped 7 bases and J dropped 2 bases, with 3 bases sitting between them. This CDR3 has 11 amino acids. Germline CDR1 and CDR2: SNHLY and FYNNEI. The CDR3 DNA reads TGTGCCAGCACGGCCTACAATGAGCAGTTCTTC. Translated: CASTAYNEQFF.

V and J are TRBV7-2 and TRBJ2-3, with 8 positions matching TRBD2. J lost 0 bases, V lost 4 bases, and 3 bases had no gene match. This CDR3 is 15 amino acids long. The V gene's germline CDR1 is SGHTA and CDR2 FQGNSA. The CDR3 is CASSYRGGSTDTQYF. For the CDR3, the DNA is TGTGCCAGCAGCTACCGGGGGGGCAGCACAGATACGCAGTATTTT.

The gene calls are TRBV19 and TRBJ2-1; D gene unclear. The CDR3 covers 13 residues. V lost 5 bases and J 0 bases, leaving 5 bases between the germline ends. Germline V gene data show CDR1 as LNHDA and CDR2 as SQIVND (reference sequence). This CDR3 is CASSLSSYNEQFF. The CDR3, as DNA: TGTGCCAGTAGTCTTAGCTCCTACAATGAGCAGTTCTTC.

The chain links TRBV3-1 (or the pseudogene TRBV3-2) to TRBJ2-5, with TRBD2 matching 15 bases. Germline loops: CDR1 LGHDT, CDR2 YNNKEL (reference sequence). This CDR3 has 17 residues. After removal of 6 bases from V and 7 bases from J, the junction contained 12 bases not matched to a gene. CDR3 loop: CASRLPGLAGGLGTQYF. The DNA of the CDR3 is TGTGCCAGCAGGCTCCCGGGACTAGCGGGGGGACTGGGGACCCAGTACTTC.